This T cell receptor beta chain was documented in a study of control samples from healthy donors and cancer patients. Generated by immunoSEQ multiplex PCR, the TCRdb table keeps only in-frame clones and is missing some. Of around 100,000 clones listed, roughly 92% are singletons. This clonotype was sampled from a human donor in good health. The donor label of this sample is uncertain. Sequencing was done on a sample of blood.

CDR3 nucleotides: TGTGCCAGCAGCCTCCCTGAGACTAGCGGTCACAATGAGCAGTTCTTC. As protein: CASSLPETSGHNEQFF. This chain uses TRBV7-6 with TRBJ2-1, with TRBD2 matching 9 bases. Germline CDR1 is SGHVS and CDR2 is FNYEAQ. This CDR3 has 16 residues. V gave up 5 bases and J gave up 5 bases; unmatched junction bases: 10.